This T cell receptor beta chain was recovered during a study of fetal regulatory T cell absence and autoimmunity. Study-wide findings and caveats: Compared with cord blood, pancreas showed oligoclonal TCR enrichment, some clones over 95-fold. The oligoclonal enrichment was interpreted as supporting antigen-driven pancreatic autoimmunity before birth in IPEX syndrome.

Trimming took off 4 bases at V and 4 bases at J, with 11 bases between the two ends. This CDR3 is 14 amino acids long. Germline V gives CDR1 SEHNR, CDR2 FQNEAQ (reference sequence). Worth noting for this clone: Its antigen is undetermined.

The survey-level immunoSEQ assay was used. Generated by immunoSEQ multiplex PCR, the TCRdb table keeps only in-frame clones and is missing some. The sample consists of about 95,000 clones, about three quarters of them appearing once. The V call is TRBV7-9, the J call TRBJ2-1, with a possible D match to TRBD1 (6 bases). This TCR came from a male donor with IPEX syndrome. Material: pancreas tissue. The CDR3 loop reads CASSYRALYNEQFF. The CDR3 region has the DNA TGTGCCAGCAGCTACAGGGCGTTGTACAATGAGCAGTTCTTC.